This TCR beta chain came from a study of identical twins. TCRdb processed the 5' RACE reads anew with MiXCR; each CDR3 protein has one entry. The sample yields 650,000 to 800,000 distinct CDR3 sequences, about 9.4% seen once. Germline-derived CDR1 and CDR2 are ENHRY and SYGVKD. V dropped 10 bases and J dropped 5; count of bases not matched to a gene: 9. The CDR3 length is 14 residues. This sample was also put to use in a study of yellow fever vaccine responses in identical twins.

The source material was PBMCs. This receptor was obtained from a woman aged 18-35 years in good health. The V gene is TRBV10-3, the J gene TRBJ2-5; 11 bases agree with TRBD2. The CDR3 DNA reads TGTGCCACCACGGTGACTAGCGGGACCGAGACCCAGTACTTC. Protein: CATTVTSGTETQYF.